This T cell receptor beta chain was retrieved from a study of T-cell reconstitution after alpha-beta-depleted transplantation in children. Study-level findings and limits: It was newly produced T cells that mostly accounted for T-cell counts and diversity one year after transplant. Roughly two months post-transplant, alpha-beta T cells reportedly originated from several hundred graft clones that had expanded.

Trimming took 4 bases from V and 9 from J, leaving 3 bases between them. Germline assignment: CDR1 SQVTM and CDR2 ANQGSEA. The CDR3 extends over 8 amino acids. This sample's TCRbeta library carried unique molecular identifier barcodes. Via MiXCR, TCRdb re-called the PCR reads, giving one row per CDR3 protein. Of about 100,000 distinct CDR3 sequences listed, about 6.5% are singletons. This clonotype was recorded a few times. Its antigen remains unidentified. This clonotype was sampled from a male patient between 2 and 15 years old who had a stem cell transplant for acute lymphoblastic leukemia, so the T cells may come from the graft donor. The sequencing used PBMCs, mostly from graft donor cells, collected 360 days after TCRalphabeta/CD19-depleted stem cell transplant. The genes are TRBV29-1 and TRBJ1-1; D is ambiguous. The CDR3 here is CSVGKAFF. DNA for the CDR3: TGCAGCGTTGGGAAAGCTTTCTTT.